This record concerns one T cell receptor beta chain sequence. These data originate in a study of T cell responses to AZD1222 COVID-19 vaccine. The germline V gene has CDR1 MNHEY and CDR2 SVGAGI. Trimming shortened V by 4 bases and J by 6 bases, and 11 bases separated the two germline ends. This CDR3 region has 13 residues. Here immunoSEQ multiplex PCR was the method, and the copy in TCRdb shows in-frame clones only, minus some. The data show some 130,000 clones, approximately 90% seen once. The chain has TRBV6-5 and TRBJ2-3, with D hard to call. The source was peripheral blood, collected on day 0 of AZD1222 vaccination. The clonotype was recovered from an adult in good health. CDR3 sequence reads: CASSSPLADTQYF. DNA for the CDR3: TGTGCCAGCAGTTCGCCTTTGGCGGATACGCAGTATTTT.